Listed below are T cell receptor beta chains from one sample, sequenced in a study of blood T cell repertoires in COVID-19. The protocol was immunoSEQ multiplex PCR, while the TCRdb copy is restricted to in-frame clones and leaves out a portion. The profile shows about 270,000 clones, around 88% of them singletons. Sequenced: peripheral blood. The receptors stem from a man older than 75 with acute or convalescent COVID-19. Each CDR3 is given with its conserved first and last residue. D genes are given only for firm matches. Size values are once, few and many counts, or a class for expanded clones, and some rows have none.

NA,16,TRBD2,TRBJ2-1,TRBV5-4,CASSLRRGVEVSEQFF,TGTGCCAGCAGCTTAAGGCGGGGGGTCGAGGTGAGTGAGCAGTTCTTC
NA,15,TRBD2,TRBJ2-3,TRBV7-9,CASSLAGGYTDTQYF,TGTGCCAGCAGTCTGGCGGGGGGTTACACAGATACGCAGTATTTT
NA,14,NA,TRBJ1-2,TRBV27,CASSIRQAQYGYTF,TGTGCCAGCAGTATAAGACAGGCCCAATATGGCTACACCTTC
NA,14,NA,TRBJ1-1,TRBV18,CASQVQGIESEAFF,TGTGCCAGTCAGGTACAGGGCATTGAGTCTGAAGCTTTCTTT
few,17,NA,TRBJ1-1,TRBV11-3,CASSLDGRDPGDTEAFF,TGTGCCAGCAGCTTAGATGGACGGGACCCAGGGGACACTGAAGCTTTCTTT
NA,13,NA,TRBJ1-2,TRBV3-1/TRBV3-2,CASSPGTSYGYTF,TGTGCCAGCAGCCCTGGGACAAGCTATGGCTACACCTTC
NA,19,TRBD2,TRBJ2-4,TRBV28,CASSWLLAGGIKDKNIQYF,TGTGCCAGCAGTTGGCTACTAGCGGGGGGGATTAAAGACAAAAACATTCAGTACTTC
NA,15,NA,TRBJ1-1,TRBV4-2,CASSRPTERGTEAFF,TGTGCCAGCAGCCGCCCGACAGAAAGGGGCACTGAAGCTTTCTTT
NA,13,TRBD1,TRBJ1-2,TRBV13,CASSFRTGGGYTF,TGTGCCAGCAGCTTCAGGACAGGGGGAGGCTACACCTTC
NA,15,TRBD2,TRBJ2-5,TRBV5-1,CASSRATSAQETQYF,TGCGCCAGCAGCCGAGCGACTAGCGCCCAAGAGACCCAGTACTTC
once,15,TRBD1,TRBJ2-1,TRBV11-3,CASSLSTGGVNEQFF,TGTGCCAGCAGCTTAAGCACAGGGGGCGTCAATGAGCAGTTCTTC
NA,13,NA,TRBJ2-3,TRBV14,CASSQQITDTQYF,TGTGCCAGCAGCCAACAAATTACAGATACGCAGTATTTT
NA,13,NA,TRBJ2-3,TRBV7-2,CASSYFQADTQYF,TGTGCCAGCAGCTATTTTCAGGCAGATACGCAGTATTTT
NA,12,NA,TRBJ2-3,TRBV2,CASSDFTDTQYF,TGTGCCAGCAGTGACTTCACAGATACGCAGTATTTT
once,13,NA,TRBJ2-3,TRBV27,CASSFLSTDTQYF,TGTGCCAGCAGTTTCCTCAGCACAGATACGCAGTATTTT
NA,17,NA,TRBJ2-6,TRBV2,CASSKETQGSGANVLTF,TGTGCCAGCAGCAAAGAAACTCAGGGCTCTGGGGCCAACGTCCTGACTTTC
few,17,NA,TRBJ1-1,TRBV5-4,CASSLGPGGLMNTEAFF,TGTGCCAGCAGCTTGGGGCCCGGGGGGCTTATGAACACTGAAGCTTTCTTT
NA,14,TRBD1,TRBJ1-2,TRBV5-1,CASSLDRGDYGYTF,TGCGCCAGCAGCCTGGACAGGGGAGACTATGGCTACACCTTC
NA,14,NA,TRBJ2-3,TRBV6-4,CASSELQGSDTQYF,TGTGCCAGCAGTGAATTGCAGGGATCAGATACGCAGTATTTT
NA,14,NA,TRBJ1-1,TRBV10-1,CASHLKGPNTEAFF,TGCGCCAGCCATCTAAAGGGGCCGAACACTGAAGCTTTCTTT
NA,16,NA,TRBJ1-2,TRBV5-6,CASSRRTESLNYGYTF,TGTGCCAGCAGCCGACGGACAGAAAGCCTTAACTATGGCTACACCTTC
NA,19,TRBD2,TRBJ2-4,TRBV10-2,CASSEGGGLAERAKNIQYF,TGCGCCAGCAGTGAGGGGGGGGGACTGGCGGAGCGAGCCAAAAACATTCAGTACTTC
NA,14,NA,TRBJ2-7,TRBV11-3,CASSEEAGAYEQYF,TGTGCCAGCAGCGAGGAGGCCGGGGCCTACGAGCAGTACTTC
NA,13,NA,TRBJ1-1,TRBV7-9,CASSRGQNTEAFF,TGTGCCAGCAGCCGCGGACAGAACACTGAAGCTTTCTTT
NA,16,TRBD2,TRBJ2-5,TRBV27,CASSWTSGRNMETQYF,TGTGCCAGCAGTTGGACTAGCGGGAGAAACATGGAGACCCAGTACTTC
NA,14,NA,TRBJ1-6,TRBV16,CASSYRVSDSPLHF,TGTGCCAGCAGCTACAGGGTCTCGGATTCACCCCTCCACTTT